This T cell receptor (beta chain) was documented in a study of OX40 agonist ivuxolimab in advanced cancers. Background on the study: The study treated patients with ivuxolimab, an agonistic anti-OX40 (CD134) antibody. Whole-study results and caveats: Among the lowest peripheral clonal expansion occurred in 0.1-3.0 mg/kg partial responders.

Sequenced by immunoSEQ multiplex PCR; TCRdb stores in-frame clones only, minus some. Among approximately 81,000 clones, 90% to 95% were seen once, and the ten largest hold more than 13%. As regards this clone: No antigen is known for it.

The CDR3 spans 16 residues. CDR1 and CDR2 (germline): SGHDT, YYEEEE. Trimming cost V 0 bases and J 7 bases; bases outside gene matches: 11. The clonotype was recovered from an adult with an advanced solid tumor such as melanoma, head and neck, liver or kidney cancer. The source material was CD4+ or CD8+ T cells sorted from blood, sampled in a trial of the OX40 agonist ivuxolimab. The chain employs TRBV5-6 and TRBJ2-5; 8 bases are shared with TRBD2. The CDR3 reads CASSLEAAGGQGTQYF. The CDR3 coding sequence is TGTGCCAGCAGCTTGGAGGCGGCGGGGGGCCAGGGGACCCAGTACTTC. The variable domain in full, completed from reference TRBV5-6 and TRBJ2-5, reads DAGVTQSPTHLIKTRGQQVTLRCSPKSGHDTVSWYQQALGQGPQFIFQYYEEEERQRGNFPDRFSGHQFPNYSSELNVNALLLGDSALYLCASSLEAAGGQGTQYFGPGTRLLVL.